The source of this T cell receptor beta chain is a study of cytomegalovirus exposure and HLA in healthy donors. Study observations and caveats: Analysis was carried out at a later point, and it linked a missense DCLRE1C variant to TCR beta V- and J-gene trimming. The authors enumerated 164 TCR beta chains as linked to cytomegalovirus. Researchers left out some V segments, among them TRBV6-2 and TRBV6-3, as indistinguishable.

Concerning this clone itself: Its antigen is unidentified.

Germline V CDR1 and CDR2: SNHLY, FYNNEI. The CDR3 totals 17 residues. V lost 2 bases and J 4 bases, leaving 15 bases between the germline ends. The PCR made use of 60 Vbeta and 13 Jbeta primers. Assay used: immunoSEQ multiplex PCR; TCRdb lists only in-frame clones, some missing. In total, the table holds approximately 200,000 clones. The clonotype comes from a boy between 10 and 17 years old in good health and CMV-seronegative. The chain is built from TRBV2 and TRBJ1-6; no definite D call. Material: PBMCs. The CDR3 region is CASSELPAGEYNSPLHF. DNA for the CDR3: TGTGCCAGCAGTGAATTACCGGCGGGAGAGTATAATTCACCCCTCCACTTT.